The clone carrying this TCR beta chain was recorded only once. The sample comes from a study of blood T cell repertoires in COVID-19. The wider study: There were acute and convalescent COVID-19 samples, and they came from the United States, Italy and Spain.

Assay: immunoSEQ multiplex PCR; the TCRdb copy retains only in-frame clones and omits some. Of over 150,000 clones in the sample, around 87% were seen once. V was shortened by 2 bases and J by 0 bases, with 9 bases between the two germline ends. The CDR3 loop spans 14 amino acids. Germline loops: CDR1 SGHRS, CDR2 YFSETQ. The sequenced sample consisted of peripheral blood. The TCR comes from a woman aged 65 to 85 with COVID-19, enrolled during active disease. The rearrangement uses TRBV5-1 and TRBJ2-7, with a weak D call TRBD1 (5 bases). The CDR3 reads CASSFGRGSYEQYF. The CDR3 DNA reads as TGCGCCAGCAGCTTTGGTAGGGGCTCCTACGAGCAGTACTTC.